These T cell receptor beta chains were read from a single sample in a study of blood T cell repertoires in COVID-19. The protocol was immunoSEQ multiplex PCR, while the TCRdb copy is restricted to in-frame clones and leaves out a portion. The sample holds over 55,000 clones, around 90% seen once. Sequences were obtained from peripheral blood. The receptors come from a human donor with active COVID-19. The donor label of this sample is uncertain. Each CDR3 is given without its conserved first and last residue.

v_gene: TRBV18; CDR3aa: ASSPDEIRRERDYGYT
v_gene: TRBV5-1; CDR3aa: ASSLGQGVDEKLF
v_gene: TRBV5-1; CDR3aa: ASSLGQRNEQY
v_gene: TRBV28; CDR3aa: ASSYSGEQY
v_gene: TRBV7-8; CDR3aa: ASSLNPGQRSYNEQF
v_gene: TRBV19; CDR3aa: ASSIQGFSNQPQH
v_gene: TRBV28; CDR3aa: ASTVPGVFGNTIY
v_gene: TRBV19; CDR3aa: ASSPGVGSYEQY
v_gene: TRBV20-1; CDR3aa: SAGQGYEQY
v_gene: TRBV24-1; CDR3aa: ATSDRTGSYGYT
v_gene: TRBV27; CDR3aa: ASSWDWKNIQY
v_gene: TRBV18; CDR3aa: ASSSGMVSGNTIY
v_gene: TRBV5-6; CDR3aa: ASSLGTQFWDPLH
v_gene: TRBV11-3; CDR3aa: ASSLRDRDYEQY
v_gene: TRBV15; CDR3aa: ATSRAQGEYGYT
v_gene: TRBV6-5; CDR3aa: ASSYSGTGGDEKLF
v_gene: TRBV3-1/TRBV3-2; CDR3aa: ASSQVWFRLGNEQF
v_gene: TRBV10-1; CDR3aa: ASSEAGTGEKLF
v_gene: TRBV6-5; CDR3aa: ASSTGSRLDTQY
v_gene: TRBV4-3; CDR3aa: ASSQDPRANEKLF
v_gene: TRBV6-2/TRBV6-3; CDR3aa: ASSGTITRGANYGYT
v_gene: TRBV29-1; CDR3aa: SVVPSINEQF
v_gene: TRBV7-2; CDR3aa: ASSPGGSYNEQF
v_gene: TRBV18; CDR3aa: ASLPGEGSHEQY
v_gene: TRBV11-2; CDR3aa: ASSYPTESSYEQY
v_gene: TRBV19; CDR3aa: ASSGTGGDYGYT
v_gene: TRBV28; CDR3aa: ASTLGSPYEQY
v_gene: TRBV5-5; CDR3aa: ASSLAVGYSYEQY
v_gene: TRBV10-3; CDR3aa: AISEFFISWHEQF
v_gene: TRBV6-2/TRBV6-3; CDR3aa: ASSPTLPKNTGELF
v_gene: TRBV5-6; CDR3aa: ASSLNRGRSNQPQH
v_gene: TRBV19; CDR3aa: ASASSRDRQY
v_gene: TRBV18; CDR3aa: ASSFTAGSKDTQY
v_gene: TRBV15; CDR3aa: ATSRDLREGIYEQY
v_gene: TRBV10-3; CDR3aa: AISEGWQGGNEQY
v_gene: TRBV11-2; CDR3aa: ASSAGTGYIEDTQY
v_gene: TRBV5-1; CDR3aa: ASSLGGVENNEQF
v_gene: TRBV3-1/TRBV3-2; CDR3aa: ASSPLFGGDGPLH
v_gene: TRBV11-2; CDR3aa: ASSVTSGIYNEQF
v_gene: TRBV11-2; CDR3aa: ASSLWGQGSTDTQY
v_gene: TRBV15; CDR3aa: ATSRDNDREQY
v_gene: TRBV10-3; CDR3aa: AVTGTGLDTQY